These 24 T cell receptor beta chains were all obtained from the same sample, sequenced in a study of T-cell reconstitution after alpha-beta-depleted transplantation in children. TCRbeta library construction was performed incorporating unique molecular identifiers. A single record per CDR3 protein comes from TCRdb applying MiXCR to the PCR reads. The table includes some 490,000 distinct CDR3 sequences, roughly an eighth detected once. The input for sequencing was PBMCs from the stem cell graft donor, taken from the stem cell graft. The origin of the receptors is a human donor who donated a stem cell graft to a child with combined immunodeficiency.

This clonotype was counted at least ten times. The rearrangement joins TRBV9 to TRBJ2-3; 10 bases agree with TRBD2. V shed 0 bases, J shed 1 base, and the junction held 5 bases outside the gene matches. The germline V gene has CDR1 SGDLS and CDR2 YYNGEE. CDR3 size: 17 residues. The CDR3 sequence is CASSVGGLAGGTDTQYF. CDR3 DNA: TGTGCCAGCAGCGTAGGGGGGCTAGCGGGGGGCACAGATACGCAGTATTTT.

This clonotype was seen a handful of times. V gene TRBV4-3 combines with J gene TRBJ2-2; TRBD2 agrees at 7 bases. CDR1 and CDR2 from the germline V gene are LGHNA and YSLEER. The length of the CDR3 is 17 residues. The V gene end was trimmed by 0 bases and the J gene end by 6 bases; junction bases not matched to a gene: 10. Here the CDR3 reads CASSQDRLAVLPGELFF. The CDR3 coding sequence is TGCGCCAGCAGCCAAGATAGGCTAGCGGTCTTACCCGGGGAGCTGTTTTTT.

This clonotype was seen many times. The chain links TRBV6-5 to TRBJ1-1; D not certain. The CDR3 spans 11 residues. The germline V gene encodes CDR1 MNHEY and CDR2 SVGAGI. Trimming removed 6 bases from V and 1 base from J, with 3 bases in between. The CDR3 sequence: CASRRNTEAFF. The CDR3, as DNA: TGTGCCAGCAGGAGGAACACTGAAGCTTTCTTT.

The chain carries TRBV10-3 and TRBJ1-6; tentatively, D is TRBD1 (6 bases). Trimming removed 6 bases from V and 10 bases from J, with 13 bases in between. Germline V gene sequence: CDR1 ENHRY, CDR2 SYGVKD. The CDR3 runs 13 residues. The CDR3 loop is CAIRNRVPSPLHF. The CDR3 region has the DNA TGTGCCATCAGGAACAGGGTTCCCTCACCCCTCCACTTT.

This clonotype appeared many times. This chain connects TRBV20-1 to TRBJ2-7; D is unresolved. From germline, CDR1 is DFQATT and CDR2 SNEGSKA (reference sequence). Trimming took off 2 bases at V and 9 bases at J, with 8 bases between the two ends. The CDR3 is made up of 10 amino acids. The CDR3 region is CSARSGRQYF. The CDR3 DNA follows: TGCAGTGCTAGATCTGGTCGGCAGTACTTC.

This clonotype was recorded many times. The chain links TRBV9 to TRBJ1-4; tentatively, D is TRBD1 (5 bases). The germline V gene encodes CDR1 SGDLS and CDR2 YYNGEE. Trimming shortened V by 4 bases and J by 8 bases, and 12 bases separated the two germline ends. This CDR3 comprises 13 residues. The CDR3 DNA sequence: TGTGCCAGCAGCCCGCAGGGTCGGGAAAAACTGTTTTTT. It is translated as CASSPQGREKLFF.

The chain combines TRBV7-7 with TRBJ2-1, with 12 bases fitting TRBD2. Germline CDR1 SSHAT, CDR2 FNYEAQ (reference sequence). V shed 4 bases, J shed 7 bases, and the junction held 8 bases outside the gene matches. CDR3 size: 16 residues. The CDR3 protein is CASSSTTSGSGNEQFF. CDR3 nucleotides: TGTGCCAGCAGCTCTACGACTAGCGGGAGTGGTAATGAGCAGTTCTTC.

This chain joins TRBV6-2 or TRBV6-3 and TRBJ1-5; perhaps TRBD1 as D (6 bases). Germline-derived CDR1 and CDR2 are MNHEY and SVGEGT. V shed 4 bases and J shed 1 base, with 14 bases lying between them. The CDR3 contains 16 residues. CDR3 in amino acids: CASSWHRVISNQPQHF. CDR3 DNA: TGTGCCAGCAGTTGGCACAGGGTCATCAGCAATCAGCCCCAGCATTTT.

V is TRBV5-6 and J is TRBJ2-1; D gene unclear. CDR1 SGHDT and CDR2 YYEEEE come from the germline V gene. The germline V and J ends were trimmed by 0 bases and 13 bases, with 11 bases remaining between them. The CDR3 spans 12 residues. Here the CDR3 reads CASSLVLQSQFF. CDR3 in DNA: TGTGCCAGCAGCTTGGTCCTGCAGAGCCAGTTCTTC.

The CDR3 is CASSTPGSYEQYF. The CDR3 bases are TGTGCCAGCAGCACCCCGGGTTCCTACGAGCAGTACTTC. The rearrangement links TRBV12-3 or TRBV12-4 to TRBJ2-7, with unresolved D. V dropped 6 bases and J dropped 1 base, with 10 bases sitting between them. There are 13 residues in the CDR3.

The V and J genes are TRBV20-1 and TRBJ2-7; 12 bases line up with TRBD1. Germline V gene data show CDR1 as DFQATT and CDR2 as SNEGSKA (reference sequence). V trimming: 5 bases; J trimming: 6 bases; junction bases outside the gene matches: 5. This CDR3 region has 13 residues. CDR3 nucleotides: TGCAGTGCTCCGGGACAGGGGGCTCTCGAGCAGTACTTC. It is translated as CSAPGQGALEQYF.

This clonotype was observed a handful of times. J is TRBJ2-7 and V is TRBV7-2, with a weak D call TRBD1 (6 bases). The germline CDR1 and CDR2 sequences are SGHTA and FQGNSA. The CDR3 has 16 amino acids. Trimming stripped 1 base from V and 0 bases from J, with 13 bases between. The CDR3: CASSLVGGKNSYEQYF. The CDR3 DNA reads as TGTGCCAGCAGCTTAGTAGGGGGTAAAAACTCCTACGAGCAGTACTTC.

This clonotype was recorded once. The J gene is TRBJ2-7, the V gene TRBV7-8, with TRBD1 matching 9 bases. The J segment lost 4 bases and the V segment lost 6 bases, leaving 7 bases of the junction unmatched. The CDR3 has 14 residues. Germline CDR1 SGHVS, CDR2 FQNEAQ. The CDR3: CASRVGTGRYEQYF. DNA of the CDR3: TGTGCCAGCAGGGTGGGGACAGGGCGGTACGAGCAGTACTTC.

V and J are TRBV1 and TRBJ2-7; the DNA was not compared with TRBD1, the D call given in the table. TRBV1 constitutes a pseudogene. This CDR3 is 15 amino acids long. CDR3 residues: CTSSQARDRSYEQYF. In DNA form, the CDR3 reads TGCACCAGCAGCCAAGCCAGGGACAGATCCTACGAGCAGTACTTC.

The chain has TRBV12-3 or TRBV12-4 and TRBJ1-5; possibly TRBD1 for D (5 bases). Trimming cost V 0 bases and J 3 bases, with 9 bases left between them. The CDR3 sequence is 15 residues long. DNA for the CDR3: TGTGCCAGCAGTTTAGCCGGGACTTTCAATCAGCCCCAGCATTTT. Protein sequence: CASSLAGTFNQPQHF.

DNA of the CDR3: TGTGCCAGCAGCCAACAGTCCACCTACGAGCAGTACTTC. Protein sequence: CASSQQSTYEQYF. The J gene is TRBJ2-7, the V gene TRBV3-1; D is ambiguous. The V and J ends lost 2 bases and 2 bases respectively, with 7 bases between them. Germline V gene sequence: CDR1 LGHDT, CDR2 YNNKEL (reference sequence). The CDR3 is 13 residues long.

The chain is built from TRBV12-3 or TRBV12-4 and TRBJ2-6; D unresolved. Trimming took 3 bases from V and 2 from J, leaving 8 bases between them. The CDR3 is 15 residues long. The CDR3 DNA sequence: TGTGCCAGCAGTTTTGGTGGGGCTGGGGCCAACGTCCTGACTTTC. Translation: CASSFGGAGANVLTF.

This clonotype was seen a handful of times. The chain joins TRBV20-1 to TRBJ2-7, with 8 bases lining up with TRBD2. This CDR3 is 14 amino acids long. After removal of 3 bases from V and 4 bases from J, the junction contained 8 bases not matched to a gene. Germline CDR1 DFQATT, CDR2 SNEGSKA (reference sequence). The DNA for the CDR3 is TGCAGTGCTAGCGCCCAGCGGGGGCCTTACGAGCAGTACTTC. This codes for CSASAQRGPYEQYF.

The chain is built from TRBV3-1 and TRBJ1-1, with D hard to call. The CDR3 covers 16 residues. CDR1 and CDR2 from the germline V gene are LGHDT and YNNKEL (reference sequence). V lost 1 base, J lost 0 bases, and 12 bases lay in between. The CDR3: CASSQAFRQMNTEAFF. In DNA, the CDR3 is TGTGCCAGCAGCCAAGCTTTTCGACAAATGAACACTGAAGCTTTCTTT.

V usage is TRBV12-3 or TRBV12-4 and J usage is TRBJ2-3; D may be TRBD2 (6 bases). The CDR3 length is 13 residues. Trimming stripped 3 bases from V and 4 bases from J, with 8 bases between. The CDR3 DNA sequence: TGTGCCAGCAGTTTCTTAGCGGCAGATACGCAGTATTTT. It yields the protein CASSFLAADTQYF.

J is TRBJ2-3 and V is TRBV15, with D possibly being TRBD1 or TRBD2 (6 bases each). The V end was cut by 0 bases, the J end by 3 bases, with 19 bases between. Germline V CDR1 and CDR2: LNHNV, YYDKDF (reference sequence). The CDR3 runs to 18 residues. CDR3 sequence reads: CATSRDRIGGPSTDTQYF. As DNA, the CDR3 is TGTGCCACCAGCAGAGATCGGATCGGGGGCCCGAGTACAGATACGCAGTATTTT.

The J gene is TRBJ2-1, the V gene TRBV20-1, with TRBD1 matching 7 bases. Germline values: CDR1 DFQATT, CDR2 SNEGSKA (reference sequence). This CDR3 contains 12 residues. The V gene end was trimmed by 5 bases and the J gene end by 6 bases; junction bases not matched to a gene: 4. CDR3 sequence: CSAETGLNEQFF. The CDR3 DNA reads TGCAGTGCTGAGACAGGGCTCAATGAGCAGTTCTTC.

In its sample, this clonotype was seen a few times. The CDR3 sequence: CASSVEHRNTGELFF. The CDR3 DNA follows: TGTGCCAGCAGCGTAGAACATCGGAACACCGGGGAGCTGTTTTTT. The chain carries TRBV9 and TRBJ2-2; D is unresolved. Germline CDR1 reads SGDLS; CDR2 reads YYNGEE. This CDR3 spans 15 amino acids. V was pared by 0 bases and J by 1 base, with 7 bases between.

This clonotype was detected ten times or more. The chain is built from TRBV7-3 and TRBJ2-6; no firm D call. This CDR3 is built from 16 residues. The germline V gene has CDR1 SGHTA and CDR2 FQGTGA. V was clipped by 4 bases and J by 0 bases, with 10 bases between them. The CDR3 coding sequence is TGTGCCAGCAGCTCCCGTCCAGGCTCTGGGGCCAACGTCCTGACTTTC. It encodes CASSSRPGSGANVLTF.